This T cell receptor beta chain came from a study of blood T cells in healthy people across ages. Study-wide results and limits: It was not known whether donors were CMV positive (a possible confounder of expanded clonotype changes). Measured against age, TCR beta diversity per million T cells decreased in a roughly linear manner.

V was pared by 0 bases and J by 2 bases, with 3 bases of the junction left unmatched. CDR3 length equals 15 residues. Germline CDR1 and CDR2: SNHLY and FYNNEI. Total RNA extracted from each sample amounted to at least 5.5 micrograms. In the case of this clonotype: What it binds is not known.

The second PCR ran about 6 to 12 cycles with a sample-barcoded 5' primer and J-beta primers. The authors tagged each cDNA molecule using a template-switch adaptor with 12 random nucleotides. MiXCR, run by TCRdb on the 5' RACE reads, gives a single entry per CDR3 protein. The sample contains 650,000 to 1,000,000 distinct CDR3 sequences, approximately 35% of which appear only once. This TCR was recovered from a young man in good health. Sequencing was carried out using blood. The rearrangement uses TRBV2 and TRBJ2-5; 7 positions agree with TRBD1. CDR3 sequence (DNA): TGTGCCAGCAGTGAAGCTCGGACAGGTCAAGAGACCCAGTACTTC. This gives the protein CASSEARTGQETQYF. The variable domain in full, completed from reference TRBV2 and TRBJ2-5, reads EPEVTQTPSHQVTQMGQEVILRCVPISNHLYFYWYRQILGQKVEFLVSFYNNEISEKSEIFDDQFSVERPDGSNFTLKIRSTKLEDSAMYFCASSEARTGQETQYFGPGTRLLVL.